This T cell receptor beta chain was found in a study of CD8+CD57+ T cells in acquired aplastic anemia. Study information: Each DNA sample taken from sorted CD4+ and CD8+ cells came to roughly 3.5 ug on average. About 10 million reads, on average, were obtained for CD4+ cells from healthy donors. Whole-study findings and limits: A set of 25 to 35 CD8+ CDR3 sequences was shared between patients and controls, and these sequences appeared highly expressed in patients.

Genomic DNA served as template for TCR beta VDJ and CDR3 profiling. MiXCR, run by TCRdb on the reads, gives a single entry per CDR3 protein. This sample carries some 190,000 distinct CDR3 sequences, 35% to 50% of them seen once, and the ten largest clones take about 2.9%. This clonotype turned up a few times. Its antigen remains unknown. The germline V gene encodes CDR1 LNHDA and CDR2 SQIVND (reference sequence). The CDR3 is 14 amino acids. V lost 6 bases to trimming and J lost 1 base; unmatched junction nucleotides: 6. The J gene is TRBJ2-7, the V gene TRBV19; 7 nucleotides align to TRBD1. The specimen was sorted CD4+, CD8+, or CD8+CD57+ T cells (not recorded which) from PBMCs. This clonotype originated in a human donor in good health. CDR3 nucleotides: TGTGCCAGTAGCCGGGACAGCGCGTCCTACGAGCAGTACTTC. Protein product: CASSRDSASYEQYF. Combining the CDR3 with reference TRBV19 and TRBJ2-7 gives the whole variable domain DGGITQSPKYLFRKEGQNVTLSCEQNLNHDAMYWYRQDPGQGLRLIYYSQIVNDFQKGDIAEGYSVSREKKESFPLTVTSAQKNPTAFYLCASSRDSASYEQYFGPGTRLTVT.